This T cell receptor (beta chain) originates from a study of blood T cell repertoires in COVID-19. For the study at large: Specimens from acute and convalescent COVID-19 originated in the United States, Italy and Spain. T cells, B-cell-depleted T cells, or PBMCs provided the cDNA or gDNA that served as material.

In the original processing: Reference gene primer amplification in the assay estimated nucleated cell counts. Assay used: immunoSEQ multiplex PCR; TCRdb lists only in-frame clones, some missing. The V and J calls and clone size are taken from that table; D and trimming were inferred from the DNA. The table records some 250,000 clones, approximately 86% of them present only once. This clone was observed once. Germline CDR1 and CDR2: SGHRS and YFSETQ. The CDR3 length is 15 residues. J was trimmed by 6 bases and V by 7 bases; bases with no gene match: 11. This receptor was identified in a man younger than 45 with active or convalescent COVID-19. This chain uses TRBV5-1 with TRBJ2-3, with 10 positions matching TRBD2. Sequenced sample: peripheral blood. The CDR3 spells CASGNSGGYVDTQYF. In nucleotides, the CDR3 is TGCGCCAGCGGAAATAGCGGGGGGTACGTGGATACGCAGTATTTT.